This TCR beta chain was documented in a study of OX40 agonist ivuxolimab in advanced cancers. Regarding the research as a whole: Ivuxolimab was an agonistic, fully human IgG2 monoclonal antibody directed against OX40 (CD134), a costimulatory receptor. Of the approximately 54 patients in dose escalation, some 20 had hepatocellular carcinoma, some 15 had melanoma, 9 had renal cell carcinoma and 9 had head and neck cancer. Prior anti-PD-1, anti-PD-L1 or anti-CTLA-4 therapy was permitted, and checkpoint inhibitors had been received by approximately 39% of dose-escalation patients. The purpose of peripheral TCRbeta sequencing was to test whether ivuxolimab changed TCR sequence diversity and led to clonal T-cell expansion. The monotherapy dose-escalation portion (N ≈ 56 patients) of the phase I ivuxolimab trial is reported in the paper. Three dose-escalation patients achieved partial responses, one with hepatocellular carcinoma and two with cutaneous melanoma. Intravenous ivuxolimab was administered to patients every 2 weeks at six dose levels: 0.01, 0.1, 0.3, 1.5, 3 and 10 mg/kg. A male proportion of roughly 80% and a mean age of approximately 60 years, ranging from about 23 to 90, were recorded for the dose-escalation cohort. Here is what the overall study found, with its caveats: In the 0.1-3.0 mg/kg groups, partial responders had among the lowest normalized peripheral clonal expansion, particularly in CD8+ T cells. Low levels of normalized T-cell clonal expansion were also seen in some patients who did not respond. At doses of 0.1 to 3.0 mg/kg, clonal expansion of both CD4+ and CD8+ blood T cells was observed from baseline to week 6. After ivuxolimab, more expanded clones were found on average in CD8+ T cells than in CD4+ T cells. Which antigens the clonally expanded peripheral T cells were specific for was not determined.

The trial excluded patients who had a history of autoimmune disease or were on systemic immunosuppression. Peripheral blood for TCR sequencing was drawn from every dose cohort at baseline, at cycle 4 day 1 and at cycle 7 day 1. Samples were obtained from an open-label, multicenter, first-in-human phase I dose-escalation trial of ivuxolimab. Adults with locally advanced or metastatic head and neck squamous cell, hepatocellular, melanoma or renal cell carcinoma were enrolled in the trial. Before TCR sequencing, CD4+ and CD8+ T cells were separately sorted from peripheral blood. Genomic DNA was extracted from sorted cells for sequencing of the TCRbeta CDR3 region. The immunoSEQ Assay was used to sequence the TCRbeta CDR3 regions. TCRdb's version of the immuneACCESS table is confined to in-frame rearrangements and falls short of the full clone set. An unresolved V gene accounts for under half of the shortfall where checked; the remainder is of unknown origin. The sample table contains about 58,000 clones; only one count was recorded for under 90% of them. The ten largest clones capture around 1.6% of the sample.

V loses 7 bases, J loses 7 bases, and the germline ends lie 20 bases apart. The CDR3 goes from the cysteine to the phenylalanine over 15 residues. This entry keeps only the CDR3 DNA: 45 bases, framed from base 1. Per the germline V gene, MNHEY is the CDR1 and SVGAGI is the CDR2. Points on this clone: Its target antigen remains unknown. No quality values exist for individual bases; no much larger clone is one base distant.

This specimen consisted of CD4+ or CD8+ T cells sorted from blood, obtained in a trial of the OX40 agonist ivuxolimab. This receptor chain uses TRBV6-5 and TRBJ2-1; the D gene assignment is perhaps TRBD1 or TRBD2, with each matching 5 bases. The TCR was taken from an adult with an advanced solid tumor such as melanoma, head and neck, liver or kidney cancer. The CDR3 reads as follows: CASIARADMSNEQFF. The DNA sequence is TGTGCCAGCATTGCCCGAGCGGACATGAGTAATGAGCAGTTCTTC.